This T cell receptor beta chain came from a study of blood T cell repertoires in COVID-19. Background on the study: Some COVID-19 samples were acute and others convalescent; all came from the United States, Italy and Spain. From T cells, B-cell-depleted T cells, or PBMCs came the material, which was cDNA or gDNA.

This CDR3 contains 12 residues. Germline loops: CDR1 SQVTM, CDR2 ANQGSEA. The V and J ends lost 6 bases and 7 bases, in that order; junction bases with no gene match: 4. In the authors' workflow: Nucleated cell counts were estimated from reference gene primer amplification. TCRdb's copy holds only in-frame clones and misses some; the assay was immunoSEQ multiplex PCR. V and J calls and clone size are those listed in that table; D and trimming were worked out from the DNA. The data show about 88,000 clones, 70% to 90% seen once. About this clone: Other DNA sequences within the sample encode an identical CDR3.

J is TRBJ1-5 and V is TRBV29-1; 9 bases align to TRBD1. Sample: peripheral blood. The clonotype originates from a woman of 80 years or more with acute or convalescent COVID-19. In DNA, the CDR3 is TGCAGCGTCCGTGGACAGGGGCAGCCCCAGCATTTT. Translated, it gives CSVRGQGQPQHF.